The 18 T cell receptor beta chains below come from one sample, sequenced in a study of shared clonotypes between healthy human individuals. Using immunoSEQ multiplex PCR, the repertoire was profiled, and TCRdb retains in-frame clones only, with some absent. The sample has over 2 million clones; 80% to 95% are singletons. Sample: naive CD4+ T cells from PBMCs. The sample's subset: CD45RA+ positively selected. The source is a man younger than 35 in good health. Some clones in this sample may be carry-over from other donors' samples.

As concerns this clone: This specimen includes other DNA sequences encoding the same CDR3. This sequence joins TRBV28 and TRBJ2-7; TRBD1 aligns across 7 bases. Trimming cost V 5 bases and J 0 bases; bases outside gene matches: 4. Looked up from germline, CDR1 is MDHEN and CDR2 is SYDVKM. CDR3 size: 14 residues. CDR3 sequence reads: CASSLGGFSYEQYF. CDR3 DNA: TGTGCCAGCAGTCTAGGGGGCTTCTCCTACGAGCAGTACTTC. Using reference TRBV28 and TRBJ2-7 for the parts outside the CDR3, the full variable domain is DVKVTQSSRYLVKRTGEKVFLECVQDMDHENMFWYRQDPGLGLRLIYFSYDVKMKEKGDIPEGYSVSREKKERFSLILESASTNQTSMYLCASSLGGFSYEQYFGPGTRLTVT.

The chain carries TRBV11-3 and TRBJ2-3; 12 bases are a match to TRBD2. The V segment lost 3 bases and the J segment 0 bases; nucleotides outside the gene matches: 4. The CDR3 loop spans 17 amino acids. Germline values: CDR1 SGHNT, CDR2 YENEEA. The CDR3 loop is CASSFRTSGKSTDTQYF. The DNA of the CDR3 is TGTGCCAGCAGCTTCCGGACTAGCGGGAAGAGCACAGATACGCAGTATTTT.

The chain is built from TRBV18 and TRBJ1-3; no clear D gene. Germline CDR1 KGHSH, CDR2 LQKENI. This CDR3 region has 16 residues. V lost 0 bases and J 2 bases, leaving 11 bases between the germline ends. The CDR3 DNA follows: TGTGCCAGCTCACCACCCGGCTTTCGGACTGGAAACACCATATATTTT. This gives the protein CASSPPGFRTGNTIYF.

CDR3 sequence reads: CASSLAVGSTYNEQFF. In DNA, the CDR3 is TGCGCCAGCAGCTTGGCCGTCGGGAGTACCTACAATGAGCAGTTCTTC. The chain links TRBV5-1 to TRBJ2-1; possibly TRBD2 for D (6 bases). The CDR3 sequence is 16 residues long. Germline assignment: CDR1 SGHRS and CDR2 YFSETQ. Deletions cut 0 bases from V and 2 bases from J, with 12 bases between.

This chain joins TRBV5-1 and TRBJ2-5, with D maybe TRBD2 (5 bases). V shed 0 bases and J shed 2 bases, with 11 bases lying between them. The CDR3 sequence is 15 residues long. From germline, CDR1 is SGHRS and CDR2 YFSETQ. CDR3 residues: CASSLGAGLQETQYF. CDR3 coding DNA: TGCGCCAGCAGCTTGGGAGCAGGACTTCAAGAGACCCAGTACTTC.

This clone was observed a handful of times. V gene TRBV2 combines with J gene TRBJ2-7; D is unresolved. Germline-derived CDR1 and CDR2 are SNHLY and FYNNEI. There are 11 residues in the CDR3. V was trimmed by 5 bases and J by 0 bases, leaving 2 bases between them. The CDR3 coding sequence is TGTGCCAGCAGTAACTCCTACGAGCAGTACTTC. Encoded protein: CASSNSYEQYF.

This clone has just a few counts. Additional DNA sequences in this sample encode the identical CDR3. The V and J genes are TRBV25-1 and TRBJ1-1; possible D gene TRBD1, 6 bases. Germline CDR1 MGHDK, CDR2 SYGVNS. This CDR3 spans 11 amino acids. V gave up 5 bases and J gave up 5 bases, with 6 bases separating them. The CDR3 spells CASSRGTEAFF. CDR3 sequence (DNA): TGTGCCAGCAGTAGGGGGACTGAAGCTTTCTTT.

This chain joins TRBV2 and TRBJ1-1; no reliable D call. Trimming left V 5 bases short and J 4 bases short, with 11 bases between. CDR3 size: 13 residues. CDR1 is SNHLY, CDR2 FYNNEI, per germline. CDR3 in amino acids: CASSMTRATEAFF. As DNA, the CDR3 is TGTGCCAGCAGTATGACCCGGGCCACTGAAGCTTTCTTT.

The chain joins TRBV28 to TRBJ2-7; 11 bases line up with TRBD2. After removal of 6 bases from V and 2 bases from J, the junction contained 9 bases not matched to a gene. The CDR3 contains 16 residues. CDR1 and CDR2 (germline): MDHEN, SYDVKM. The CDR3: CASSQGLSGRAYEQYF. In nucleotides, the CDR3 is TGTGCCAGCAGCCAGGGTCTTAGCGGGAGGGCCTACGAGCAGTACTTC.

This rearrangement joins TRBV6-5 to TRBJ1-1; D remains ambiguous. This CDR3 has 14 amino acids. Germline loops: CDR1 MNHEY, CDR2 SVGAGI. V was shortened by 5 bases and J by 0 bases, with 10 bases between the two germline ends. The CDR3, as DNA: TGTGCCAGCAGTGGTTTGACGGTGAACACTGAAGCTTTCTTT. Amino acids: CASSGLTVNTEAFF.

Points on this clone: Other DNA sequences in the sample encode the same CDR3. V is TRBV28 and J is TRBJ1-2, with D hard to call. Germline CDR1 MDHEN, CDR2 SYDVKM. The CDR3 contains 13 residues. V was trimmed by 3 bases and J by 0 bases, leaving 5 bases between them. The CDR3 loop reads CASSLGSNYGYTF. The CDR3 bases are TGTGCCAGCAGTTTGGGGTCTAACTATGGCTACACCTTC.

The chain links TRBV5-1 to TRBJ1-5; tentatively, D is TRBD1 (6 bases). This CDR3 contains 14 residues. Germline assignment: CDR1 SGHRS and CDR2 YFSETQ. Trimming removed 4 bases at V and 6 bases at J, with 14 bases between. The CDR3 nucleotides are TGCGCCAGCAGCGTGGATTTAGGGGGTCAGCCCCAGCATTTT. Translating it yields CASSVDLGGQPQHF.

As to this clone: Other DNA sequences in the sample encode the same CDR3. The chain combines TRBV7-9 with TRBJ2-3; D unresolved. Per the germline V gene, CDR1 is SEHNR and CDR2 is FQNEAQ (reference sequence). There are 14 residues in the CDR3. V lost 1 base and J 2 bases, leaving 7 bases between the germline ends. CDR3 DNA sequence: TGTGCCAGCAGCTTAGGGACCGACACAGATACGCAGTATTTT. Translation: CASSLGTDTDTQYF.

The count of this clone is one. The chain couples TRBV28 to TRBJ2-1; the match to TRBD1 covers 7 bases. V lost 8 bases, J lost 3 bases, and 7 bases stayed unmatched. CDR1 MDHEN and CDR2 SYDVKM come from the germline V gene. The CDR3 spans 14 residues. The CDR3 DNA sequence: TGTGCCAGCGTGCCGACAGGGAGCTACAATGAGCAGTTCTTC. Translating it yields CASVPTGSYNEQFF.

The rearrangement joins TRBV25-1 to TRBJ1-3; the D gene is possibly TRBD1 (5 bases). The V end was cut by 5 bases, the J end by 2 bases, with 10 bases between. The CDR3 covers 14 residues. CDR1 is MGHDK, CDR2 SYGVNS, per germline. The CDR3 spells CASSRGSAGNTIYF. The DNA for the CDR3 is TGTGCCAGCAGTAGGGGATCCGCTGGAAACACCATATATTTT.

This chain uses TRBV30 with TRBJ1-4; the match to TRBD1 covers 7 bases. Per the germline V gene, CDR1 is GTSNPN and CDR2 is SVGIG (reference sequence). CDR3 size: 17 residues. The trim removed 0 bases at V and 7 bases at J, leaving 14 bases unmatched. For the CDR3, the DNA is TGTGCCTGGAGTGTACAAGGGACCCGACAGGGCGGTGAAAAACTGTTTTTT. Its translation: CAWSVQGTRQGGEKLFF.

The V call is TRBV7-2, the J call TRBJ2-2, with D possibly matching TRBD2 (5 bases). V lost 5 bases and J 0 bases, leaving 16 bases between the germline ends. CDR1 is SGHTA, CDR2 FQGNSA, per germline. This CDR3 has 17 residues. CDR3: CASSPIYGVANTGELFF. The DNA for the CDR3 is TGTGCCAGCAGCCCGATTTACGGGGTCGCGAACACCGGGGAGCTGTTTTTT.

The chain uses TRBV27 and TRBJ1-5; maybe TRBD1 (6 bases). V was clipped by 4 bases and J by 0 bases, with 16 bases between them. CDR1 MNHEY and CDR2 SMNVEV come from the germline V gene (reference sequence). CDR3 length: 17 amino acids. This CDR3 is CASSYLGVGHSNQPQHF. The CDR3 region has the DNA TGTGCCAGCAGTTATTTGGGGGTGGGACATAGCAATCAGCCCCAGCATTTT.